The rows below give T cell receptor beta chains drawn from one sample of a study of OX40 agonist ivuxolimab in advanced cancers. The repertoire was sequenced with immunoSEQ multiplex PCR; TCRdb's copy has only in-frame clones and lacks some. Among about 26,000 clones listed, 75% to 80% were seen once. The sequencing here drew on CD4+ or CD8+ T cells sorted from blood, taken in a trial of the OX40 agonist ivuxolimab. These receptor sequences come from an adult with an advanced solid tumor such as melanoma, head and neck, liver or kidney cancer. Each CDR3 is given with its conserved first and last residue. The D gene is left open where the match is weak.

V gene: TRBV28
D gene: -
CDR3 protein: CASTGGDEAFF

V gene: TRBV4-1
D gene: TRBD2
CDR3 protein: CASSRAGERNEQFF

V gene: TRBV18
D gene: -
CDR3 protein: CASSGVAAYNEQFF

V gene: TRBV30
D gene: TRBD1
CDR3 protein: CAWSNRDSPHEQYF

V gene: TRBV5-1
D gene: TRBD1
CDR3 protein: CASSLVRGTGGFEQYF

V gene: TRBV9
D gene: -
CDR3 protein: CASSVGPLAAAKETQYF

V gene: TRBV27
D gene: TRBD1
CDR3 protein: CASSLAQGAYEQYF

V gene: TRBV6-6
D gene: TRBD2
CDR3 protein: CASSWTSGITGELFF

V gene: TRBV6-5
D gene: -
CDR3 protein: CASSYSSYGNGELFF

V gene: TRBV5-8
D gene: TRBD1
CDR3 protein: CASSLPTGNNEQFF

V gene: TRBV12-1
D gene: -
CDR3 protein: CASSATDNTEAFF

V gene: TRBV5-6
D gene: -
CDR3 protein: CASSLITAGTYGYTF

V gene: TRBV12-5
D gene: TRBD2
CDR3 protein: CASALSGGYEQYF

V gene: TRBV9
D gene: -
CDR3 protein: CASSPSGWVSYEQYF

V gene: TRBV28
D gene: -
CDR3 protein: CASSLRGSYNEQFF

V gene: TRBV29-1
D gene: -
CDR3 protein: CSVEAESSYEQYF

V gene: TRBV4-3
D gene: TRBD1
CDR3 protein: CASSQESDRGYEQYF

V gene: TRBV28
D gene: -
CDR3 protein: CASSLSGEQFF

V gene: TRBV15
D gene: -
CDR3 protein: CATSGTKVGELFF

V gene: TRBV4-3
D gene: TRBD1
CDR3 protein: CASSSGTGGEKLFF

V gene: TRBV10-1
D gene: -
CDR3 protein: CASSDTPAYEQYF

V gene: TRBV25-1
D gene: -
CDR3 protein: CASTSGKGRVAGELFF

V gene: TRBV9
D gene: -
CDR3 protein: CASSVAGFKGDTQYF

V gene: TRBV19
D gene: -
CDR3 protein: CASRVEGRSYNEQFF

V gene: TRBV28
D gene: TRBD1
CDR3 protein: CASSGQGANTGELFF

V gene: TRBV27
D gene: -
CDR3 protein: CASSFYGNYGYTF

V gene: TRBV2
D gene: -
CDR3 protein: CASSEFPLEGLAQNTGELFF

V gene: TRBV5-1
D gene: TRBD1
CDR3 protein: CASSSQGSYEQYF

V gene: TRBV19
D gene: -
CDR3 protein: CASSKEGDSYNEQFF

V gene: TRBV4-1
D gene: -
CDR3 protein: CASSQGWEQFF

V gene: TRBV27
D gene: -
CDR3 protein: CASSFSRAGELFF

V gene: TRBV7-3
D gene: TRBD1
CDR3 protein: CASSQDRGWNTEAFF

V gene: TRBV13
D gene: -
CDR3 protein: CASSQVGADEQYF

V gene: TRBV4-3
D gene: -
CDR3 protein: CASSQPTDGYTGELFF

V gene: TRBV7-3
D gene: -
CDR3 protein: CASSPAGSYEQYF

V gene: TRBV27
D gene: -
CDR3 protein: CASSSTGNPYNEQFF

V gene: TRBV27
D gene: TRBD1
CDR3 protein: CASSFLGTGERAKNIQYF

V gene: TRBV14
D gene: -
CDR3 protein: CASSQGQGNSPLHF

V gene: TRBV4-1
D gene: -
CDR3 protein: CASSQSPGREETQYF

V gene: TRBV7-9
D gene: TRBD2
CDR3 protein: CASSPGGSDTQYF

V gene: TRBV2
D gene: -
CDR3 protein: CASSHLPQGYSGSGNTGELFF

V gene: TRBV5-1
D gene: -
CDR3 protein: CASSATGETQYF

V gene: TRBV14
D gene: -
CDR3 protein: CASSQGGRLYEQYF

V gene: TRBV30
D gene: -
CDR3 protein: CAWLMGARTPLHF

V gene: TRBV2
D gene: -
CDR3 protein: CASSEWGALKIADF

V gene: TRBV7-2
D gene: -
CDR3 protein: CASSRQHSGRWTDTQYF

V gene: TRBV7-6
D gene: -
CDR3 protein: CASSSRESYEQYF

V gene: TRBV9
D gene: -
CDR3 protein: CASSPPRTYEQYF

V gene: TRBV5-5
D gene: TRBD2
CDR3 protein: CASKAGGSSYEQYF

V gene: TRBV15
D gene: TRBD1
CDR3 protein: CATSRAGTGAGNTIYF

V gene: TRBV7-6
D gene: -
CDR3 protein: CASSPTGELFF

V gene: TRBV7-6
D gene: TRBD2
CDR3 protein: CASSLVSGSDTQYF

V gene: TRBV7-9
D gene: -
CDR3 protein: CASSLDGARGSYNEQFF

V gene: TRBV6-1
D gene: -
CDR3 protein: CASSLEAAVSTEAFF

V gene: TRBV5-6
D gene: -
CDR3 protein: CASSLWDEQFF

V gene: TRBV7-8
D gene: -
CDR3 protein: CASSFWRERETQYF

V gene: TRBV5-4
D gene: -
CDR3 protein: CASSLGFVEQYF

V gene: TRBV6-1
D gene: TRBD1
CDR3 protein: CAIIGQGGVYEQYF

V gene: TRBV5-1
D gene: -
CDR3 protein: CASSLVDLTDTQYF

V gene: TRBV6-5
D gene: -
CDR3 protein: CASSYGRAYEQYF